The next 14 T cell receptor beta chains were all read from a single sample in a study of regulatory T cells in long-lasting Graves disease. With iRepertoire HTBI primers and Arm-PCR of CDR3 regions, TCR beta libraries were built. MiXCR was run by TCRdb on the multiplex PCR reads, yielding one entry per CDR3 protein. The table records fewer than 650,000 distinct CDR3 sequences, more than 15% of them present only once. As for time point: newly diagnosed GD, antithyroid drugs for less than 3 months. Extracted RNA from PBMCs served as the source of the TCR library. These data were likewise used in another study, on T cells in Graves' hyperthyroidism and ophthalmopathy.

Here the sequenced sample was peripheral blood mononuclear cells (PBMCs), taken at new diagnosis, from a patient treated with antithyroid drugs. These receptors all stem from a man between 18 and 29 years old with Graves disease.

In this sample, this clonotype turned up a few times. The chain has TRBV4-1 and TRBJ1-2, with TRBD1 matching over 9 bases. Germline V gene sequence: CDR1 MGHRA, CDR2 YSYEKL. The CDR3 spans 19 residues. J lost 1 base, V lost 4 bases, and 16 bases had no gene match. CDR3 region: CASSRPAPGQGLFNYGYTF. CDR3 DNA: TGCGCCAGCAGCCGCCCAGCCCCGGGACAGGGACTCTTTAACTATGGCTACACCTTC.

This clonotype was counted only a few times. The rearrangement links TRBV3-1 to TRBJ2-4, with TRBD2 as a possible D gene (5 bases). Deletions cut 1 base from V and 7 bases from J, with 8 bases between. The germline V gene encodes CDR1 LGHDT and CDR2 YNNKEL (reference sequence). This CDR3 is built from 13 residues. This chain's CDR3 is CASSQGGGNIQYF. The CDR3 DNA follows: TGTGCCAGCAGCCAAGGAGGCGGGAACATTCAGTACTTC.

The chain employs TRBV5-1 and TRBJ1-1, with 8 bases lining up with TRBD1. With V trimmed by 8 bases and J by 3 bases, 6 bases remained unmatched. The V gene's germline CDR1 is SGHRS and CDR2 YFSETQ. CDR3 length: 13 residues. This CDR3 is CARHTGGDTEAFF. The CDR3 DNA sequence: TGCGCCAGACACACAGGGGGGGACACTGAAGCTTTCTTT.

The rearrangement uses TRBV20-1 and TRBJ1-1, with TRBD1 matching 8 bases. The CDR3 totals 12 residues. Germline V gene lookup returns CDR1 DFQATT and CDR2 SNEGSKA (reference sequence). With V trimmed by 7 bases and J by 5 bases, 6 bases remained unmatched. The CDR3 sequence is CSVEGQATEAFF. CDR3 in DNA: TGCAGTGTCGAGGGACAGGCGACTGAAGCTTTCTTT.

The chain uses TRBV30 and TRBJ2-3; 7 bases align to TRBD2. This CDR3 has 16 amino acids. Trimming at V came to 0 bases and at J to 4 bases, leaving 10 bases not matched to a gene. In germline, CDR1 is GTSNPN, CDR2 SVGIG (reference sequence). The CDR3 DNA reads TGTGCCTGGAGTGTACTCGCGGGAGTCGGGGCAGATACGCAGTATTTT. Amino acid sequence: CAWSVLAGVGADTQYF.

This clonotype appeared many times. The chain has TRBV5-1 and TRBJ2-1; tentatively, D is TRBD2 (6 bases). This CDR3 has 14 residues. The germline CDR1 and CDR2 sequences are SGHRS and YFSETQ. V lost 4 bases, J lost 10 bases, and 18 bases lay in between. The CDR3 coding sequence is TGCGCCAGCAGCCTTACCCGCCTGCGGGACGAGCAGTTCTTC. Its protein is CASSLTRLRDEQFF.

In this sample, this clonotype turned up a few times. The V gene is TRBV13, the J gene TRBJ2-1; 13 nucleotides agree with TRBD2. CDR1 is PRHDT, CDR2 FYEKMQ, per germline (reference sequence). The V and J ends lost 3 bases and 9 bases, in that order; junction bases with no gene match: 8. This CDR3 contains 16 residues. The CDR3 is CASSFLGTSGNVEQFF. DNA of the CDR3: TGTGCCAGCAGCTTTTTGGGGACTAGCGGGAATGTTGAGCAGTTCTTC.

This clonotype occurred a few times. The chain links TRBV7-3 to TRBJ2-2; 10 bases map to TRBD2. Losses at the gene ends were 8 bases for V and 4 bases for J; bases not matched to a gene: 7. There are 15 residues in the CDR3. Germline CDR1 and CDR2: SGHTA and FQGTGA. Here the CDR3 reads CASGASGRGTGELFF. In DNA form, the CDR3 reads TGTGCCAGCGGGGCTAGCGGGAGAGGCACCGGGGAGCTGTTTTTT.

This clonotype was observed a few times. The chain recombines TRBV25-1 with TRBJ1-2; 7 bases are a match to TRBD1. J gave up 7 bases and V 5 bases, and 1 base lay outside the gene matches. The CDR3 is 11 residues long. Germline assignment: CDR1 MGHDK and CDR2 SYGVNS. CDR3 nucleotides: TGTGCCAGCAGTAAGGGGGCTGGCTACACCTTC. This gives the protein CASSKGAGYTF.

In DNA, the CDR3 is TGTGCCATCCATAAAACCGAGTACAATGAGCAGTTCTTC. It encodes CAIHKTEYNEQFF. The V call is TRBV6-1, the J call TRBJ2-1; D gene unclear. Germline CDR1 is MNHNS and CDR2 is SASEGT. The V gene lost 10 bases and the J gene lost 4 bases, with 14 bases spanning the gap. The CDR3 has 13 residues.

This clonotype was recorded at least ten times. The CDR3 here is CASSLFPGTSGSIATDTQYF. The CDR3 DNA sequence: TGTGCCAGCAGCTTATTTCCTGGGACTAGCGGGAGTATCGCGACAGATACGCAGTATTTT. The chain carries TRBV11-1 and TRBJ2-3, with 14 bases identical to TRBD2. The V and J ends lost 2 bases and 3 bases, in that order; junction bases with no gene match: 13. CDR3 length: 20 residues. Germline V gene sequence: CDR1 SGHAT, CDR2 FQDESV (reference sequence).

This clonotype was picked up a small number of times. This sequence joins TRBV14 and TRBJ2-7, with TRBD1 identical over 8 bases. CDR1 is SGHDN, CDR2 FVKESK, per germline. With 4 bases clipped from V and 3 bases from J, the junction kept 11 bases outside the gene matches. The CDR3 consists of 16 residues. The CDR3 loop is CASSPLGQGAIYEQYF. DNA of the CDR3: TGTGCCAGCAGCCCACTGGGGCAGGGGGCAATCTACGAGCAGTACTTC. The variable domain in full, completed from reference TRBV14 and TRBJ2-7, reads EAGVTQFPSHSVIEKGQTVTLRCDPISGHDNLYWYRRVMGKEIKFLLHFVKESKQDESGMPNNRFLAERTGGTYSTLKVQPAELEDSGVYFCASSPLGQGAIYEQYFGPGTRLTVT.

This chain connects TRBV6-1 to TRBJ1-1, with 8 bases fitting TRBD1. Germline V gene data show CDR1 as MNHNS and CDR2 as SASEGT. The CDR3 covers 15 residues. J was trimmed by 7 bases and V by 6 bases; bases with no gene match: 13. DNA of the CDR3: TGTGCCAGCAGCTCGGGCAGGGGGCGCGGGGGTGAAGCTTTCTTT. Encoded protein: CASSSGRGRGGEAFF.

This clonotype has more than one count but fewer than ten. As DNA, the CDR3 is TGTGCCAGCAGTCCACGACAACTAGCCAAAAACATTCAGTACTTC. This gives the protein CASSPRQLAKNIQYF. V and J are TRBV28 and TRBJ2-4; no reliable D call. CDR1 is MDHEN, CDR2 SYDVKM, per germline. Trimming pared 5 bases from V and 0 bases from J, leaving 11 bases between. This CDR3 is 15 amino acids long. The full variable domain, rest sourced from reference TRBV28 and TRBJ2-4, is DVKVTQSSRYLVKRTGEKVFLECVQDMDHENMFWYRQDPGLGLRLIYFSYDVKMKEKGDIPEGYSVSREKKERFSLILESASTNQTSMYLCASSPRQLAKNIQYFGAGTRLSVL.